The rows below give T cell receptor beta chains drawn from one sample of a study of Graves' ophthalmopathy and Graves' hyperthyroidism. One entry per CDR3 protein results from TCRdb running MiXCR on the multiplex PCR reads. The profile shows about 230,000 distinct CDR3 sequences, around 45% of them singletons. Sequenced: peripheral blood. The source is an adult man with Graves' ophthalmopathy. Both conserved end residues are trimmed from each CDR3.

j_gene | v_gene | CDR3aa
TRBJ2-3 | TRBV20-1 | SARRDASTDTQY
TRBJ1-2 | TRBV5-1 | ASSPNRASNGYT
TRBJ1-2 | TRBV9 | ASSVQGSYGYT
TRBJ1-2 | TRBV7-2 | ASSHSAGYYGYT
TRBJ1-5 | TRBV7-6 | ASSLGQGHQPQH
TRBJ1-2 | TRBV5-1 | ASSFNYRGSGGYT
TRBJ2-7 | TRBV2 | ASSEVRRVGYEQY
TRBJ1-2 | TRBV29-1 | SVEDSTGIPYGYT
TRBJ2-2 | TRBV7-6 | ASSSTSGATGELF
TRBJ1-1 | TRBV5-4 | ASRLGTASEAF
TRBJ1-2 | TRBV10-2 | ASSDYDGGFAYT
TRBJ1-5 | TRBV2 | ASSDTVQPQH
TRBJ1-5 | TRBV6-1 | ASSESPSNQPQH
TRBJ1-2 | TRBV7-9 | ASSSWGGHDYGYT
TRBJ2-6 | TRBV12-3/TRBV12-4 | ASSLKGSGANVLT
TRBJ2-7 | TRBV10-3 | AISGLADEQY
TRBJ2-5 | TRBV9 | ASSVGGSGARETQY
TRBJ2-2 | TRBV7-2 | ASSLQGSFNTGELF
TRBJ1-1 | TRBV19 | ASMRQAGEAF
TRBJ1-2 | TRBV5-8 | ASSLEAAGEVYGYT
TRBJ1-5 | TRBV7-2 | ASSSQGVQH
TRBJ1-6 | TRBV5-1 | ASSLDLNSPLH
TRBJ1-5 | TRBV12-3/TRBV12-4 | ASNDRRNQPQH
TRBJ1-2 | TRBV24-1 | ATSDSVGLRGGYT
TRBJ2-7 | TRBV5-6 | ASSVGTTSSYEQY
TRBJ1-1 | TRBV19 | ASSRTRGDTEAF
TRBJ1-1 | TRBV10-1 | ASSEGQAPGAF
TRBJ1-4 | TRBV25-1 | ASKEPGAGEKLF
TRBJ2-7 | TRBV9 | ASSVGSADEQY
TRBJ2-7 | TRBV20-1 | SARDLAGINEQY
TRBJ2-1 | TRBV7-3 | ASSLTGIVSSYNEQF
TRBJ2-7 | TRBV10-1 | ASSGGREQY
TRBJ2-2 | TRBV24-1 | ATPPPSPANTGELF
TRBJ1-2 | TRBV20-1 | SARDRPHTGYT
TRBJ2-5 | TRBV7-9 | ASSLTTSVQETQY
TRBJ2-7 | TRBV5-6 | ASSLQVGYEQY
TRBJ1-3 | TRBV7-2 | ASSFGWFSGNTIY
TRBJ2-7 | TRBV7-9 | ASSLLRGADEQY
TRBJ1-4 | TRBV6-5 | ATRQGAGEKLF
TRBJ2-7 | TRBV5-8 | ASSQGGGGYYEQY
TRBJ1-2 | TRBV7-9 | ASSLMGQPSYGYT
TRBJ1-2 | TRBV19 | ASSMPGVDYGYT
TRBJ1-2 | TRBV19 | ASSMVRGTDGYT
TRBJ2-5 | TRBV4-1 | ASSQGGLQETQY
TRBJ2-5 | TRBV25-1 | ASSLQTVAETQY
TRBJ1-4 | TRBV20-1 | SARPGLAGANNEKLF
TRBJ2-7 | TRBV7-2 | ASSFGMGTGGDPYEQY
TRBJ2-7 | TRBV2 | ASSRGQQDEQY
TRBJ2-5 | TRBV7-6 | ASSLSGSGQETQY
TRBJ2-6 | TRBV5-5 | ASSLDSVSGANVLT
TRBJ2-2 | TRBV20-1 | SARVPPSGGRPIGELF
TRBJ2-3 | TRBV29-1 | SVDLPSTDTQY
TRBJ1-5 | TRBV7-9 | ASSLVGNEGNQPQH
TRBJ2-6 | TRBV7-3 | ASSRDRYSGANVLT
TRBJ2-1 | TRBV19 | ASRNELEEQF
TRBJ2-5 | TRBV11-2 | ASTPPGHSRGVKTQY
TRBJ2-7 | TRBV20-1 | SAAWDVNRYEQY